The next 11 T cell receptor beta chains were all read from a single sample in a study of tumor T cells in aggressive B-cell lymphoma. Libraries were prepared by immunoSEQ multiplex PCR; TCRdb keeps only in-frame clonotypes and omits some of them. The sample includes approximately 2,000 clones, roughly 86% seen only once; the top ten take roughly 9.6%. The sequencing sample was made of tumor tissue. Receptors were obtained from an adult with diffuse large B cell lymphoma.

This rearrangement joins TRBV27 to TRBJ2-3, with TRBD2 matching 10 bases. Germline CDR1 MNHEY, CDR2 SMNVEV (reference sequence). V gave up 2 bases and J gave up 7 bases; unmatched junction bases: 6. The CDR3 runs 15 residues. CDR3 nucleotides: TGTGCCAGCAGTTTACAAGCGGGAGGGCCCTATACGCAGTATTTT. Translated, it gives CASSLQAGGPYTQYF.

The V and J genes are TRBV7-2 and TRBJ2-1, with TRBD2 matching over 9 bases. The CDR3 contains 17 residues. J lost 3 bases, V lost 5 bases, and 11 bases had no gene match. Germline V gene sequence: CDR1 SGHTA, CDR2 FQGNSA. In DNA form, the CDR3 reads TGTGCCAGCAGCCCGTCGCGAGCGGGAGGTGGCTACAATGAGCAGTTCTTC. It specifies CASSPSRAGGGYNEQFF.

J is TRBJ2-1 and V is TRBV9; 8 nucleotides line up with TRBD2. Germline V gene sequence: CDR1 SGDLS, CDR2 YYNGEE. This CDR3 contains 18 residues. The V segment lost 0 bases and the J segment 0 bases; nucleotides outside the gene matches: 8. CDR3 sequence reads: CASSVGQRGSSSYNEQFF. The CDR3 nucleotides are TGTGCCAGCAGCGTAGGCCAGCGGGGGAGTAGCTCCTACAATGAGCAGTTCTTC.

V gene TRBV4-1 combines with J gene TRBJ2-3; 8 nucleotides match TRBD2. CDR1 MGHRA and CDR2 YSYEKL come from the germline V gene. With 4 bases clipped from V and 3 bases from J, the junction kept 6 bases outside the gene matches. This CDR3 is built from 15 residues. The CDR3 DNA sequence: TGCGCCAGCAGCCCGGGACTAGTAAGAACAGATACGCAGTATTTT. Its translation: CASSPGLVRTDTQYF.

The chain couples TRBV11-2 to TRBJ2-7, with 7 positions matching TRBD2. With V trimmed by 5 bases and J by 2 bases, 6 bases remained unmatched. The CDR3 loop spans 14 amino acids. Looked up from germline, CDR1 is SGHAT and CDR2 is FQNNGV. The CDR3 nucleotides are TGTGCCAGCAGCCCTTCTAGCGGACCCTACGAGCAGTACTTC. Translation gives CASSPSSGPYEQYF.

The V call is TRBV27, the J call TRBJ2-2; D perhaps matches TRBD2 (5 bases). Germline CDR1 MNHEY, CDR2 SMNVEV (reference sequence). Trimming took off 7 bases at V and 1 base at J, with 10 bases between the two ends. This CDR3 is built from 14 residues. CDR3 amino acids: CASTNGENTGELFF. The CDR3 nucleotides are TGTGCCAGCACGAACGGGGAGAACACCGGGGAGCTGTTTTTT.

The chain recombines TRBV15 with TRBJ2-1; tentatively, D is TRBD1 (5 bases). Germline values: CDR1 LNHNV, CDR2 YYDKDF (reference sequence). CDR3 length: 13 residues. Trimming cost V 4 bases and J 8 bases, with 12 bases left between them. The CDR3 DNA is TGTGCCACCAGCAATGCAGGGTTGCATGAGCAGTTCTTC. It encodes CATSNAGLHEQFF.

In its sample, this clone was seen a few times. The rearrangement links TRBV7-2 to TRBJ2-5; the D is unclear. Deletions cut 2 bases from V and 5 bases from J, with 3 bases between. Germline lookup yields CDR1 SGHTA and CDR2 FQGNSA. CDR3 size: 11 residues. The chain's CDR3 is CASSLSETQYF. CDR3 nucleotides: TGTGCCAGCAGCTTAAGCGAGACCCAGTACTTC.

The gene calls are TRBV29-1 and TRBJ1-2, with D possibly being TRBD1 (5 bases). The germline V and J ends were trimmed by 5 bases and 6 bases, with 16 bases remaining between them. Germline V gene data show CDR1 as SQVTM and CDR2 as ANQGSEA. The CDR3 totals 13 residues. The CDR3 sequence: CSVLRQGFDGYTF. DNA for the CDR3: TGCAGCGTTCTTAGGCAGGGATTTGATGGCTACACCTTC.

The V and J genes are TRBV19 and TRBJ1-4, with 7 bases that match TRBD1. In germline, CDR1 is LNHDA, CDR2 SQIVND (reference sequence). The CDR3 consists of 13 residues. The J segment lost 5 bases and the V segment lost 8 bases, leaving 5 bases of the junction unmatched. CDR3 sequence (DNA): TGTGCCAGTTCTGACAGGGAGAATGAAAAACTGTTTTTT. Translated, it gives CASSDRENEKLFF.

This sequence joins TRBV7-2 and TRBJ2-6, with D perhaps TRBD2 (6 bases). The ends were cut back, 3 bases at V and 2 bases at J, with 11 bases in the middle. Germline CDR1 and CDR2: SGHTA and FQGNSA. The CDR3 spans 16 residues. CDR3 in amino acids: CASSFGGSAGANVLTF. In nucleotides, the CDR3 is TGTGCCAGCAGCTTTGGAGGGAGCGCTGGGGCCAACGTCCTGACTTTC.